The clone carrying this T cell receptor beta chain was picked up a small number of times. Its target is not known. Individual cDNA molecules each carried unique molecular identifiers attached by the library. MiXCR, run by TCRdb on the RACE reads, gives a single entry per CDR3 protein. Of about 74,000 distinct CDR3 sequences in the sample, about 15% are singletons; the top ten hold about 4.6%. The CDR3 is 18 residues long. V shed 1 base and J shed 3 bases, with 22 bases lying between them. CDR1 and CDR2 from the germline V gene are SGHVS and FNYEAQ. Time point reported: pre-sensitization, week 0. Treatment reported: therapeutic diphenylcyclopropenone sensitization with weekly scalp DPC. The authors' total RNA extraction used unfractionated whole blood. The data were taken from a study of human T cells and chemical hapten exposure. On the study more broadly: Skin on the upper inner arm, approximately 2 cm by approximately 2 cm in size, was sensitized with 2% DPC.

Study results and limitations: There was alopecia in the donors, so their immune response may differ from that of healthy people.

The receptor was derived from a woman between 45 and 60 years old with alopecia areata. Some clones in this sample may be carry-over from other donors' samples. J is TRBJ2-7 and V is TRBV7-6; TRBD2 is a possible D gene (5 bases). The sample was whole blood, taken in connection with sensitization to the hapten diphenylcyclopropenone (DPC). The CDR3 sequence is CASSLGRASKDKLYEQYF. CDR3 DNA sequence: TGTGCCAGCAGCTTAGGTCGGGCTAGCAAAGACAAACTCTACGAGCAGTACTTC.